The present entry profiles one T cell receptor (beta chain) with its context. The sample belongs to a study of blood T cell repertoires in COVID-19. Across the whole study: The United States, Italy and Spain supplied acute and convalescent COVID-19 samples. T cells, B-cell-depleted T cells, or PBMCs provided the cDNA or gDNA that served as material.

In the authors' methods: Amplified reference gene primers provided the basis for estimating nucleated cell counts. TCRdb keeps only in-frame clones here, not all; method: immunoSEQ multiplex PCR. The V and J calls and the clone size are those of that table, but D and trimming were determined from the DNA. The sample yields about 190,000 clones, about 75% seen once. V lost 4 bases and J lost 4; bases outside the gene matches: 6. The CDR3 spans 15 residues. Germline loops: CDR1 LGHDT, CDR2 YNNKEL (reference sequence). The clonotype originates from a woman aged 65 to 85 with acute or convalescent COVID-19. The sample taken for sequencing was peripheral blood. The chain carries TRBV3-1 (or the pseudogene TRBV3-2) and TRBJ2-1; 8 bases line up with TRBD1. The CDR3 nucleotides read TGTGCCAGCAGCCGCCTCGGGGACAGGTACAATGAGCAGTTCTTC. Amino acid sequence: CASSRLGDRYNEQFF.